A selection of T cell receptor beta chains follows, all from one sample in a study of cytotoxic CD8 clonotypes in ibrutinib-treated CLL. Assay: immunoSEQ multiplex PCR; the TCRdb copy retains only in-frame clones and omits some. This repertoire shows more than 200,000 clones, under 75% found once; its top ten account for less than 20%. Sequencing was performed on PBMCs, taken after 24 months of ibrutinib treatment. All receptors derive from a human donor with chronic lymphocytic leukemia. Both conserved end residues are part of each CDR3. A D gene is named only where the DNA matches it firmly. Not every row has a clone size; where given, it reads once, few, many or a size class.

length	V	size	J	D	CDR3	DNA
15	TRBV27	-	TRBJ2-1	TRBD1	CASRTGTAAYNEQFF	TGTGCCAGCAGAACGGGGACAGCCGCCTACAATGAGCAGTTCTTC
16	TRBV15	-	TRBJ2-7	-	CATSRGTGLGAYEQYF	TGTGCCACCAGCAGAGGTACAGGGTTAGGGGCCTACGAGCAGTACTTC
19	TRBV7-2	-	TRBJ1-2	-	CASSLIINIGLKANYGYTF	TGTGCCAGCAGCTTAATAATAAACATCGGACTGAAAGCTAACTATGGCTACACCTTC
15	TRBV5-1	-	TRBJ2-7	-	CASSFPSGLTYEQYF	TGCGCCAGCAGCTTCCCGAGTGGGCTTACCTACGAGCAGTACTTC
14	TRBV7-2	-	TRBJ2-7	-	CASSLGPENYEQYF	TGTGCCAGCAGCTTAGGACCAGAAAACTACGAGCAGTACTTC
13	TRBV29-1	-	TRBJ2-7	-	CSVRGLYGHEQYF	TGCAGCGTTCGGGGCCTATACGGACACGAGCAGTACTTC
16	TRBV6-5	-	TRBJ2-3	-	CASSYRSGTRPDTQYF	TGTGCCAGCAGTTATAGGTCCGGGACAAGGCCAGATACGCAGTATTTT
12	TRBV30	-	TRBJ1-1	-	CAWSVPRAEAFF	TGTGCCTGGAGTGTACCCAGGGCCGAAGCTTTCTTT
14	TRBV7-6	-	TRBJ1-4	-	CASSLAPVGEKLFF	TGTGCCAGCAGCTTAGCTCCTGTAGGTGAAAAACTGTTTTTT
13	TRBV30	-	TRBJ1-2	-	CAWSETANYGYTF	TGTGCCTGGAGTGAAACAGCTAACTATGGCTACACCTTC
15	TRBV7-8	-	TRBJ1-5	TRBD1	CASSLAMDRGQPQHF	TGTGCCAGCAGCTTAGCTATGGACAGGGGTCAGCCCCAGCATTTT
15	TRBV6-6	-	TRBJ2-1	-	CASSPTSGEVGEQFF	TGTGCCAGCAGTCCGACTAGTGGGGAAGTGGGTGAGCAGTTCTTC
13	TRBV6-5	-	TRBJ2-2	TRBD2	CASSPGGVGELFF	TGTGCCAGCAGCCCCGGGGGGGTCGGGGAGCTGTTTTTT
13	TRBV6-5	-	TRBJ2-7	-	CASSPALSYEQYF	TGTGCCAGCAGCCCCGCCCTTTCCTACGAGCAGTACTTC
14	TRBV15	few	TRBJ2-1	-	CATSRDLKGSEQFF	TGTGCCACCAGCAGAGATTTAAAGGGGTCTGAGCAGTTCTTC
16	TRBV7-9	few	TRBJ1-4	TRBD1	CASSFHTGATNEKLFF	TGTGCCAGCAGCTTCCACACAGGGGCAACTAATGAAAAACTGTTTTTT
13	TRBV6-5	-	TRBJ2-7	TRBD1	CASSYDRVGEQYF	TGTGCCAGCAGTTATGACAGGGTGGGGGAGCAGTACTTC
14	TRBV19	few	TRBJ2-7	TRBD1	CASSIGTVPYEQYF	TGTGCCAGTAGTATTGGGACAGTACCTTACGAGCAGTACTTC
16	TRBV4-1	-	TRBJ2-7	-	CASSQDTSATSYEQYF	TGCGCCAGCAGCCAAGATACAAGCGCGACATCCTACGAGCAGTACTTC
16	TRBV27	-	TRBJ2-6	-	CASSLLAASWANVLTF	TGTGCCAGCAGTTTACTGGCCGCCAGCTGGGCCAACGTCCTGACTTTC
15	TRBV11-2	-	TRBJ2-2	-	CASTFGESRAGELFF	TGTGCCAGCACCTTTGGCGAATCTCGCGCCGGGGAGCTGTTTTTT
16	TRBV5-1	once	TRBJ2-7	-	CASSSPAGQVSYEQYF	TGCGCCAGCAGCTCCCCAGCGGGACAGGTTTCCTACGAGCAGTACTTC
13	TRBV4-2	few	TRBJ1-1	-	CASSQGIGASAFF	TGTGCCAGCAGCCAAGGTATCGGGGCTTCAGCTTTCTTT
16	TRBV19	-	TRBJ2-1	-	CASSIMDSSSYNEQFF	TGTGCCAGTAGTATAATGGACAGTAGCTCCTACAATGAGCAGTTCTTC
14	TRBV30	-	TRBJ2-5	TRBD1	CAWNPGQGTETQYF	TGTGCCTGGAACCCGGGACAGGGCACCGAGACCCAGTACTTC
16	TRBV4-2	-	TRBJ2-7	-	CASSQAGGESSYEQYF	TGTGCCAGCAGCCAGGCAGGGGGGGAATCATCCTACGAGCAGTACTTC
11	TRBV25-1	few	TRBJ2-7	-	CASSERYEQYF	TGTGCCAGCAGTGAACGCTACGAGCAGTACTTC
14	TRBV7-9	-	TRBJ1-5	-	CASSPFGSNQPQHF	TGTGCCAGCAGCCCTTTCGGTAGCAATCAGCCCCAGCATTTT
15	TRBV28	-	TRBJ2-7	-	CASSDTRDIAYEQYF	TGTGCCAGCAGTGATACACGGGACATCGCCTACGAGCAGTACTTC
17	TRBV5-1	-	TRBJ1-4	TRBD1	CASSLLRGTGGGEKLFF	TGCGCCAGCAGCTTGCTGCGTGGGACAGGGGGCGGTGAAAAACTGTTTTTT
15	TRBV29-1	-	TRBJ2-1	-	CSVFIRGGDYNEQFF	TGCAGCGTCTTCATTAGGGGGGGCGATTACAATGAGCAGTTCTTC
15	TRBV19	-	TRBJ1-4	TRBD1	CASSNQDRGFGKLFF	TGTGCCAGTAGTAACCAAGACAGGGGCTTCGGAAAACTGTTTTTT
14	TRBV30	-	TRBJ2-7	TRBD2	CAWSRRLAVYEQYF	TGTGCCTGGAGTAGGAGACTAGCGGTCTACGAGCAGTACTTC
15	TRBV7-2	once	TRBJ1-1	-	CASSLVPGFSTEAFF	TGTGCCAGCAGCTTAGTACCGGGGTTTAGCACTGAAGCTTTCTTT
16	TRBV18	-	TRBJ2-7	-	CASSPPSGGAYYEQYF	TGTGCCAGCTCGCCCCCATCAGGAGGGGCCTACTACGAGCAGTACTTC
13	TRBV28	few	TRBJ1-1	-	CASRGASYTEAFF	TGTGCCAGCAGGGGGGCGAGTTACACTGAAGCTTTCTTT
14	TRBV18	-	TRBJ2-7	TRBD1	CASSDQKGADEQYF	TGTGCCAGCTCCGACCAAAAGGGGGCGGACGAGCAGTACTTC
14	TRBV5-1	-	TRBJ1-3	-	CASSLQGPGNTIYF	TGCGCCAGCAGCTTACAGGGTCCTGGAAACACCATATATTTT
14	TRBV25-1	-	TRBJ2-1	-	CASSKASSYNEQFF	TGTGCCAGCAGTAAAGCAAGCTCCTACAATGAGCAGTTCTTC
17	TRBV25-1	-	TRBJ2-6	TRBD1	CASSPGQGAPGANVLTF	TGTGCCAGCAGCCCGGGACAGGGGGCGCCTGGGGCCAACGTCCTGACTTTC
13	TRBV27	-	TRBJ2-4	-	CASSLDPKNIQYF	TGTGCCAGCAGTTTGGATCCTAAAAACATTCAGTACTTC
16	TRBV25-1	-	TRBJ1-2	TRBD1	CASSEVPGQGSDGYTF	TGTGCCAGCAGTGAAGTCCCGGGACAGGGTTCGGATGGCTACACCTTC
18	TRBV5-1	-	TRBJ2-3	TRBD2	CASSLGLAGGNVADTQYF	TGCGCCAGCAGCTTGGGGCTAGCGGGAGGAAATGTGGCAGATACGCAGTATTTT
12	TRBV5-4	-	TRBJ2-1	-	CASSLDNTEQFF	TGTGCCAGCAGCTTGGATAATACTGAGCAGTTCTTC
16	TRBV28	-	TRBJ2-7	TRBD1	CASSSPPGTGYYEQYF	TGTGCCAGCAGTTCACCCCCCGGGACAGGGTACTACGAGCAGTACTTC
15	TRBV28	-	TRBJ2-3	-	CASSLLGDRTDTQYF	TGTGCCAGCAGTTTATTGGGAGATCGCACAGATACGCAGTATTTT
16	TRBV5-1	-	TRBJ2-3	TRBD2	CASSFRGLANLDTQYF	TGCGCCAGCAGCTTCAGGGGACTAGCTAATCTAGATACGCAGTATTTT
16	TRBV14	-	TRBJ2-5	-	CASSHYRRDPQETQYF	TGTGCCAGCAGCCATTATCGCCGGGATCCTCAAGAGACCCAGTACTTC
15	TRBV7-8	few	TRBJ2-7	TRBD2	CASSLGLAGAYEQYF	TGTGCCAGCAGCTTAGGCCTAGCGGGAGCCTACGAGCAGTACTTC
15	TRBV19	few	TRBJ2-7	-	CASSNRDKGLYEQYF	TGTGCCAGTAGTAACCGGGACAAGGGCCTCTACGAGCAGTACTTC
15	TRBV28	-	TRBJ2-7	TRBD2	CASTPTSGSVNEQYF	TGTGCCAGCACCCCGACTAGCGGGAGTGTAAACGAGCAGTACTTC